This TCR beta chain was captured in a study of cytomegalovirus exposure and HLA in healthy donors. Study conclusions and caveats: A classifier reportedly called cytomegalovirus status with high sensitivity and specificity. In a later analysis, at a false discovery rate of 0.05, roughly 16,000 TCR beta sequences matched HLA alleles. Among the most significant clusters, several appeared linked to common viral pathogens in a later analysis.

The PCR had 60 Vbeta and 13 Jbeta primers. TCRdb's table, derived via immunoSEQ multiplex PCR, lists solely in-frame clones and lacks some. Seen here are 180,000 or so clones, approximately 79% observed once, and the top ten hold over 11%. To note about this clone: The antigen remains undetermined.

Germline CDR1 SEHNR, CDR2 FQNEAQ (reference sequence). This CDR3 is 12 amino acids long. The V end was cut by 8 bases, the J end by 1 base, with 8 bases between. This TCR derives from a man over 45 in good health and CMV-seropositive. The sample taken for sequencing was PBMCs. The chain uses TRBV7-9 and TRBJ1-1; D is unclear. The DNA for the CDR3 is TGTGCCAGCGATAGTGGGAACACTGAAGCTTTCTTT. Protein sequence: CASDSGNTEAFF. Together with reference TRBV7-9 and TRBJ1-1, the CDR3 gives the full variable domain: DTGVSQNPRHKITKRGQNVTFRCDPISEHNRLYWYRQTLGQGPEFLTYFQNEAQLEKSRLLSDRFSAERPKGSFSTLEIQRTEQGDSAMYLCASDSGNTEAFFGQGTRLTVV.